These T cell receptor beta chains were read from a single sample in a study of blood T cell repertoires in COVID-19. Data came from immunoSEQ multiplex PCR; TCRdb stores just in-frame clones and leaves some out. Of some 270,000 clones detected, about 85% appear once; the ten largest clones hold under 8%. The sequencing input was PBMCs or T cells enriched from blood (not recorded which). The receptor source for this set is a woman between 45 and 65 years old who had been exposed to COVID-19. Each CDR3 is given without its conserved first and last residue.

>TRBJ2-5|TRBV3-1/TRBV3-2
ASSRLAGAQETQY
>TRBJ2-2|TRBV7-8
ASSLGASYALGELF
>TRBJ2-7|TRBV7-2
ASSLRAASGGGLKSEQY
>TRBJ2-7|TRBV5-1
ASSLDRPLSTTYEQY
>TRBJ1-1|TRBV3-1/TRBV3-2
ASSQGHWNTEAF
>TRBJ1-1|TRBV11-1
ASSLGQVNTEAF
>TRBJ2-5|TRBV7-9
ASSISGGIPYQETQY
>TRBJ1-1|TRBV3-1/TRBV3-2
ASTSGGGFSEAF
>TRBJ2-7|TRBV13
ASSPVGTGSPYEQY
>TRBJ2-3|TRBV30
AWSIKAGDTQY